These 21 T cell receptor beta chains were all obtained from the same sample, sequenced in a study of cytomegalovirus exposure and HLA in healthy donors. Primers: 60 Vbeta forward and 13 Jbeta reverse. Only in-frame clones appear in the TCRdb table, and some are missing; sequencing was by immunoSEQ multiplex PCR. The sample includes 100,000 to 150,000 clones, approximately 79% of them seen just once. The sequenced sample consisted of PBMCs. All receptors derive from a man between 25 and 39 years old in good health and CMV-seronegative.

This sequence joins TRBV30 and TRBJ1-1, with 7 bases lining up with TRBD1. CDR3 length: 12 amino acids. Germline assignment: CDR1 GTSNPN and CDR2 SVGIG (reference sequence). With V trimmed by 8 bases and J by 6 bases, 9 bases remained unmatched. The CDR3 is CAISTGMAEAFF. The CDR3 coding sequence is TGTGCCATCTCGACAGGGATGGCTGAAGCTTTCTTT.

V is TRBV30 and J is TRBJ2-7, with a weak D call TRBD1 (6 bases). Germline CDR1 GTSNPN, CDR2 SVGIG (reference sequence). The CDR3 covers 13 residues. CDR3 DNA: TGTGCAGTCGAAGACAGGCCCTCTTGGGAGCAGTACTTC. Protein: CAVEDRPSWEQYF.

In nucleotides, the CDR3 is TGTGCCAGCAGTTTAGTGGGGGGAGGGTACGAGCAGTACTTC. This codes for CASSLVGGGYEQYF. The rearrangement links TRBV27 to TRBJ2-7; 7 bases match TRBD2. The CDR3 is made up of 14 amino acids. V lost 2 bases to trimming and J lost 4 bases; unmatched junction nucleotides: 5. Germline values: CDR1 MNHEY, CDR2 SMNVEV (reference sequence).

V and J are TRBV30 and TRBJ2-4, with a tentative D call TRBD1 (5 bases). This CDR3 region has 13 residues. Trimming stripped 5 bases from V and 8 bases from J, with 16 bases between. Per germline, CDR1 GTSNPN and CDR2 SVGIG (reference sequence). CDR3 region: CAWGMDRRDIQYF. The CDR3 DNA reads TGTGCCTGGGGGATGGACCGCAGGGACATTCAGTACTTC.

This chain uses TRBV28 with TRBJ2-7; 7 nucleotides line up with TRBD1. The CDR3 runs 14 residues. The trim removed 8 bases at V and 2 bases at J, leaving 9 bases unmatched. Germline V CDR1 and CDR2: MDHEN, SYDVKM. The CDR3 nucleotides are TGTGCCAGCGGAATGTTGGACAGGACCTACGAGCAGTACTTC. Its protein is CASGMLDRTYEQYF.

V and J are TRBV21-1 and TRBJ1-2. TRBV21-1 is annotated as a pseudogene. CDR3 length: 17 amino acids. CDR3 loop: CASSKLLGLPLGYGYTF. The CDR3 bases are TGTGCCAGCAGCAAACTTCTCGGACTCCCTCTGGGCTATGGCTACACCTTC.

This clone came up once. This chain connects TRBV9 to TRBJ2-7; 10 nucleotides match TRBD2. J gave up 2 bases and V 4 bases, and 9 bases lay outside the gene matches. The CDR3 is made up of 16 amino acids. Germline V gene sequence: CDR1 SGDLS, CDR2 YYNGEE. As DNA, the CDR3 is TGTGCCAGCAGCCCCCAGCCGCTAGCGGGGGCCTACGAGCAGTACTTC. Translated: CASSPQPLAGAYEQYF.

V is TRBV19 and J is TRBJ1-2, with 7 bases matching TRBD1. The trim removed 6 bases at V and 7 bases at J, leaving 14 bases unmatched. CDR1 is LNHDA and CDR2 is SQIVND in the germline V gene (reference sequence). This CDR3 is built from 15 residues. The chain's CDR3 is CASRISPDRDGGYTF. The CDR3 bases are TGTGCCAGTAGGATATCACCCGACAGGGATGGTGGCTACACCTTC.

Of note for this clone: This sample also contains other DNA sequences that code for the same CDR3. The chain employs TRBV9 and TRBJ1-2; 8 bases fit TRBD1. With V trimmed by 0 bases and J by 8 bases, 0 bases remained unmatched. The CDR3 consists of 12 residues. The germline gives CDR1 SGDLS, CDR2 YYNGEE. The CDR3 is CASSVAGGGYTF. Here the CDR3 DNA reads TGTGCCAGCAGCGTAGCAGGGGGCGGCTACACCTTC.

The J gene is TRBJ2-7, the V gene TRBV6-6; 7 nucleotides line up with TRBD1. Germline V CDR1 and CDR2: MNHNY, SVGAGI (reference sequence). V lost 0 bases and J lost 4; bases outside the gene matches: 9. The CDR3 consists of 16 residues. Written as DNA, the CDR3 is TGTGCCAGCAGTTACTCGAGAGGGGGCGCTATATACGAGCAGTACTTC. Its translation is CASSYSRGGAIYEQYF.

The V gene is TRBV5-6, the J gene TRBJ1-2; no firm D call. The V gene's germline CDR1 is SGHDT and CDR2 YYEEEE. CDR3 size: 13 residues. V was cut by 1 base and J by 6 bases, with 10 bases left in between. CDR3 DNA: TGTGCCAGCAGCTTGAACTGGGGAGATGGCTACACCTTC. Residues: CASSLNWGDGYTF. The full variable domain, with the rest looked up from reference TRBV5-6 and TRBJ1-2, is DAGVTQSPTHLIKTRGQQVTLRCSPKSGHDTVSWYQQALGQGPQFIFQYYEEEERQRGNFPDRFSGHQFPNYSSELNVNALLLGDSALYLCASSLNWGDGYTFGSGTRLTVV.

The table lists this clone with a few counts. This CDR3 reads CASRPGTSGGAYEQYF. Here the CDR3 DNA reads TGTGCCAGCAGACCTGGGACTAGCGGGGGGGCTTACGAGCAGTACTTC. V gene TRBV28 combines with J gene TRBJ2-7; 16 bases line up with TRBD2. Germline CDR1 and CDR2: MDHEN and SYDVKM. The junction had 6 bases not matched to a gene; V was cut back by 6 bases and J by 4 bases. The CDR3 length is 16 residues. Full variable domain (outside the CDR3, taken from reference TRBV28 and TRBJ2-7): DVKVTQSSRYLVKRTGEKVFLECVQDMDHENMFWYRQDPGLGLRLIYFSYDVKMKEKGDIPEGYSVSREKKERFSLILESASTNQTSMYLCASRPGTSGGAYEQYFGPGTRLTVT.

The chain joins TRBV4-3 to TRBJ2-2; D possibly corresponds to TRBD1 (5 bases). Germline CDR1 reads LGHNA; CDR2 reads YSLEER. With 6 bases removed from V and 4 bases from J, the gap between germline ends came to 21 bases. This CDR3 has 17 residues. For the CDR3, the DNA is TGCGCCAGCAGTCACAAAGGACCAGGGCGCGGCACCGGGGAGCTGTTTTTT. Protein product: CASSHKGPGRGTGELFF.

This clone came up a few times. The V call is TRBV18, the J call TRBJ1-6; TRBD1 agrees at 10 bases. The CDR3 extends over 16 amino acids. The germline gives CDR1 KGHSH, CDR2 LQKENI. V lost 1 base to trimming and J lost 6 bases; unmatched junction nucleotides: 3. CDR3 sequence (DNA): TGTGCCAGCTCACCACGGAGACAGGGGGCTAATTCACCCCTCCACTTT. Protein sequence: CASSPRRQGANSPLHF.

This chain joins TRBV5-6 and TRBJ2-1; D is unresolved. Trimming removed 3 bases at V and 2 bases at J, with 15 bases between. In germline, CDR1 is SGHDT, CDR2 YYEEEE. This CDR3 contains 16 residues. The CDR3 DNA sequence: TGTGCCAGCAGCTCCTTTATTGGCTCCCCCTACAATGAGCAGTTCTTC. Its protein is CASSSFIGSPYNEQFF.

The gene calls are TRBV28 and TRBJ2-1; 9 nucleotides match TRBD2. The CDR3 has 19 amino acids. Germline values: CDR1 MDHEN, CDR2 SYDVKM. With 5 bases clipped from V and 4 bases from J, the junction kept 18 bases outside the gene matches. The CDR3: CASSPHGWRGGPEYNEQFF. CDR3 nucleotide sequence: TGTGCCAGCAGTCCCCACGGGTGGCGGGGGGGCCCGGAGTACAATGAGCAGTTCTTC. Full variable domain (missing parts from reference TRBV28 and TRBJ2-1): DVKVTQSSRYLVKRTGEKVFLECVQDMDHENMFWYRQDPGLGLRLIYFSYDVKMKEKGDIPEGYSVSREKKERFSLILESASTNQTSMYLCASSPHGWRGGPEYNEQFFGPGTRLTVL.

The chain is built from TRBV7-6 and TRBJ2-7; the D gene is possibly TRBD1 (5 bases). Looked up from germline, CDR1 is SGHVS and CDR2 is FNYEAQ. The CDR3 extends over 13 amino acids. The V end lost 2 bases, the J end lost 7 bases, and 12 bases lay between the germline ends. The CDR3 reads CASSLLARGEQYF. In DNA, the CDR3 is TGTGCCAGCAGCTTATTGGCTAGGGGTGAGCAGTACTTC.

There are a few counts of this clone. V gene TRBV6-5 combines with J gene TRBJ1-1; maybe TRBD1 (5 bases). The germline V gene encodes CDR1 MNHEY and CDR2 SVGAGI. The CDR3 runs to 14 residues. The V gene lost 0 bases and the J gene lost 5 bases, with 10 bases spanning the gap. The CDR3 DNA follows: TGTGCCAGCAGTTACTCGAGAAGACAGACTGAAGCTTTCTTT. This sequence encodes CASSYSRRQTEAFF.

This clone was seen a few times. The chain joins TRBV5-1 to TRBJ1-5, with no clear D. The CDR3 covers 15 residues. Per germline, CDR1 SGHRS and CDR2 YFSETQ. Trimming removed 4 bases at V and 0 bases at J, with 11 bases between. The CDR3 loop reads CASSPAGHSNQPQHF. CDR3 in DNA: TGCGCCAGCAGCCCCGCTGGGCATAGCAATCAGCCCCAGCATTTT. The whole variable domain, remainder taken from reference TRBV5-1 and TRBJ1-5, is KAGVTQTPRYLIKTRGQQVTLSCSPISGHRSVSWYQQTPGQGLQFLFEYFSETQRNKGNFPGRFSGRQFSNSRSEMNVSTLELGDSALYLCASSPAGHSNQPQHFGDGTRLSIL.

The genes are TRBV7-3 and TRBJ2-1, with 10 nucleotides matching TRBD2. The length of the CDR3 is 15 residues. V dropped 5 bases and J dropped 2; count of bases not matched to a gene: 3. The germline V gene has CDR1 SGHTA and CDR2 FQGTGA. CDR3 nucleotides: TGTGCCAGCAGCCCTCTAGCGGGGGCCTACAATGAGCAGTTCTTC. As protein: CASSPLAGAYNEQFF.

The V call is TRBV4-2, the J call TRBJ1-6; D is uncertain. Germline CDR1 reads LGHNA; CDR2 reads YNFKEQ. The CDR3 has 14 amino acids. The V and J ends lost 3 bases and 7 bases respectively, with 10 bases between them. This chain's CDR3 is CASSQADLNSPLHF. CDR3 DNA sequence: TGTGCCAGCAGCCAGGCGGATCTGAATTCACCCCTCCACTTT.